The 5 T cell receptor beta chains below were found in one sample sequenced in a study of T-cell memory formation after mild COVID-19 listed by TCRdb under 2021. Library creation used 5' RACE. These reads were obtained on an Illumina NovaSeq 6000. TCRdb trimmed public reads at Q25 via fastp, called clones via MiXCR and kept in-frame beta chains. Merged by CDR3 protein, the rows form single entries marked with the most common genes and DNA. Within this sample are roughly 450,000 distinct CDR3 sequences, with 15% to 20% of them counted one time only. About 12% of the sample is held by the ten biggest clonotypes. The sample comprised PBMCs or a T cell subset sorted from them (not recorded which). The receptors shown here come from an adult woman who had mild COVID-19 (a few samples of this study predate the infection). The sample titles of this study are shuffled in the database, so cell type and time point are left out; the donor was told from shared clones.

The CDR3 nucleotides are TGTGCCAGCAGTTTAGCGAGGCCGAAACAAGAGACCCAGTACTTC. This sequence encodes CASSLARPKQETQYF. The chain employs TRBV12-3 or TRBV12-4 and TRBJ2-5; D gene ambiguous. Deletions cut 0 bases from V and 2 bases from J, with 10 bases between. The CDR3 is 15 amino acids.

Many counts were recorded for this clonotype. CDR3 amino acids: CASSEAYTDTQYF. The DNA for the CDR3 is TGTGCCAGCAGTGAAGCTTACACAGATACGCAGTATTTT. V gene TRBV12-3 or TRBV12-4 combines with J gene TRBJ2-3; D not certain. The CDR3 extends over 13 amino acids. V was cut by 5 bases and J by 2 bases, with 8 bases left in between.

This clonotype showed up just a few times. V is TRBV9 and J is TRBJ1-1; no reliable D call. This CDR3 is 13 amino acids long. Trimming pared 3 bases from V and 5 bases from J, leaving 11 bases between. The germline V gene encodes CDR1 SGDLS and CDR2 YYNGEE. CDR3 loop: CASSGTAGTEAFF. The DNA for the CDR3 is TGTGCCAGCAGCGGGACGGCGGGGACTGAAGCTTTCTTT. The full variable domain, its missing parts supplied by reference TRBV9 and TRBJ1-1, is DSGVTQTPKHLITATGQRVTLRCSPRSGDLSVYWYQQSLDQGLQFLIQYYNGEERAKGNILERFSAQQFPDLHSELNLSSLELGDSALYFCASSGTAGTEAFFGQGTRLTVV.

In this sample, this clonotype turned up many times. The chain carries TRBV24-1 and TRBJ2-1, with TRBD1 as a possible D gene (5 bases). Per germline, CDR1 KGHDR and CDR2 SFDVKD. With 1 base removed from V and 3 bases from J, the gap between germline ends came to 12 bases. The CDR3 covers 16 residues. The CDR3 protein is CATSDFGRASYNEQFF. CDR3 nucleotides: TGTGCCACCAGTGATTTTGGCAGGGCTAGCTACAATGAGCAGTTCTTC.

This clonotype occurred a few times. J is TRBJ1-5 and V is TRBV15; TRBD1 matches 9 bases. Germline CDR1 reads LNHNV; CDR2 reads YYDKDF (reference sequence). The CDR3 loop spans 16 amino acids. With 0 bases clipped from V and 4 bases from J, the junction kept 4 bases outside the gene matches. The CDR3 DNA follows: TGTGCCACCAGCAGAGATCACGGACAGGGGAATCAGCCCCAGCATTTT. This translates into CATSRDHGQGNQPQHF.